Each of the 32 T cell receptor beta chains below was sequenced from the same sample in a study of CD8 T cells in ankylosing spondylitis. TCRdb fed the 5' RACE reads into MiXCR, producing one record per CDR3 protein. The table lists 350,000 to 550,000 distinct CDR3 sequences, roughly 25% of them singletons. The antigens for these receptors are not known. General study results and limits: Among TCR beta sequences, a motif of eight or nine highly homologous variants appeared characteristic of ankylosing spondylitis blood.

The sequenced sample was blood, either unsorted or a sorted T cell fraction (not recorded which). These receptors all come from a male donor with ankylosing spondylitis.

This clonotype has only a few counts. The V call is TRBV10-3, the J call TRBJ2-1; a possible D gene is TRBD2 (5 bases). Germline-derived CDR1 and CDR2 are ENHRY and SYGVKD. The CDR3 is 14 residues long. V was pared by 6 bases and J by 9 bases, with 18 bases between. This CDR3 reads CAIRETGRSGEQFF. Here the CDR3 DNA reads TGTGCCATCAGAGAGACGGGGAGAAGCGGTGAGCAGTTCTTC.

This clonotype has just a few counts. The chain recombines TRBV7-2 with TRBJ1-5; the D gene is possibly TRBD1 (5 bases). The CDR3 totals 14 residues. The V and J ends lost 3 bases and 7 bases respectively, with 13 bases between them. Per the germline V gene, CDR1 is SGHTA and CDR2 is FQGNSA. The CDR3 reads CASSLAREGQPQHF. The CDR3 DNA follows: TGTGCCAGCAGCTTGGCCAGGGAGGGGCAGCCCCAGCATTTT.

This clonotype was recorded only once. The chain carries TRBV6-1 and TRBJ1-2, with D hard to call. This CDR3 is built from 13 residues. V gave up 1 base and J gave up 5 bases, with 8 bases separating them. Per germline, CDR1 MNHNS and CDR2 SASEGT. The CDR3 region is CASSEVWWYGYTF. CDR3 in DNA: TGTGCCAGCAGTGAAGTATGGTGGTATGGCTACACCTTC.

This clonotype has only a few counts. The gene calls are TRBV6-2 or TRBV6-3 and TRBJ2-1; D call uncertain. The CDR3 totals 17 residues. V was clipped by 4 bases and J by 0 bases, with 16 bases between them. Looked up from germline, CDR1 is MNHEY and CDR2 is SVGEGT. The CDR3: CASSSRIYGSSYNEQFF. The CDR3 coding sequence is TGTGCCAGCAGTTCGAGGATATACGGTAGCTCCTACAATGAGCAGTTCTTC.

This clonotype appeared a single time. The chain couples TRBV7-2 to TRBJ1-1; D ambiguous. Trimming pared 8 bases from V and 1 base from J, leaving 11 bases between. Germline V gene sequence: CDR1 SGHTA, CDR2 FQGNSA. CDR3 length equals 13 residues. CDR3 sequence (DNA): TGTGCCAGCGCCCTCATGGGGAACACTGAAGCTTTCTTT. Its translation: CASALMGNTEAFF.

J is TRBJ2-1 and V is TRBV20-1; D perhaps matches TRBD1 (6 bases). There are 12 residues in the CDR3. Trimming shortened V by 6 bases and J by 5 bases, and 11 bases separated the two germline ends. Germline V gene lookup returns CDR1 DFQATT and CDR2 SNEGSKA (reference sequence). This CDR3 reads CSAQGRDNEQFF. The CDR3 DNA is TGCAGTGCACAGGGACGAGACAATGAGCAGTTCTTC.

DNA for the CDR3: TGTGCCAGCAGGACAAATGTACCGAATGAGCAGTTCTTC. It translates to CASRTNVPNEQFF. The gene calls are TRBV7-2 and TRBJ2-1; no definite D call. The CDR3 has 13 amino acids. With 6 bases removed from V and 7 bases from J, the gap between germline ends came to 13 bases. Germline V gene lookup returns CDR1 SGHTA and CDR2 FQGNSA.

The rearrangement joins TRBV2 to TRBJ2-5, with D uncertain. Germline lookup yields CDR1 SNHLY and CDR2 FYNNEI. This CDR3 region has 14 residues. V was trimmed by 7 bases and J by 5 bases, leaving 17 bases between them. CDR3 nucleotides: TGTGCCAGCATATTTCAGGCCCTGGAGGAGACCCAGTACTTC. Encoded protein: CASIFQALEETQYF.

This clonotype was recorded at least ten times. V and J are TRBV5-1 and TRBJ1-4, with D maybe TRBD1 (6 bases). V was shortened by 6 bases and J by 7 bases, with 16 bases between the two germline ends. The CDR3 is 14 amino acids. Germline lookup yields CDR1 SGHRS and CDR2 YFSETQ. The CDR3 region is CASKASGGVEKLFF. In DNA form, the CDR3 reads TGCGCCAGCAAGGCTTCGGGGGGCGTTGAAAAACTGTTTTTT.

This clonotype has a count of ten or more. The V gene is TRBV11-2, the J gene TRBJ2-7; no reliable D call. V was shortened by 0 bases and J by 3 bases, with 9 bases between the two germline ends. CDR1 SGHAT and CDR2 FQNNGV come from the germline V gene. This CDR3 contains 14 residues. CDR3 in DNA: TGTGCCAGCAGCTTAGATAGGGTAAGCTACGAGCAGTACTTC. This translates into CASSLDRVSYEQYF.

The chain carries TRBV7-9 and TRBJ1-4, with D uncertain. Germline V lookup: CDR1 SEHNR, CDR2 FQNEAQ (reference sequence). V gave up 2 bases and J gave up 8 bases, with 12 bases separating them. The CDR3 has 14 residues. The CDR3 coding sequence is TGTGCCAGCAGCTTATCCGCCCTTGGGGAAAAACTGTTTTTT. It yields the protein CASSLSALGEKLFF.

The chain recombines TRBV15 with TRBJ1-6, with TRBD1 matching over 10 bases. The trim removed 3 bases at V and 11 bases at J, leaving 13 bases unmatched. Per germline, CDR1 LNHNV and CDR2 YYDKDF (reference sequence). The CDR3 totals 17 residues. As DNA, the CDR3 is TGTGCCACCAGCAGGGAGAACCGGGACAGGGGCGGGCCACCCCTCCACTTT. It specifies CATSRENRDRGGPPLHF.

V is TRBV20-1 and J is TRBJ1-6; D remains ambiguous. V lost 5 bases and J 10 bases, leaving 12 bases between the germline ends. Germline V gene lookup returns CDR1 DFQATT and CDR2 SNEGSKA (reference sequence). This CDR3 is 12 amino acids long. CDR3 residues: CSAAGNGSPLHF. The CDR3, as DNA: TGCAGTGCTGCGGGCAACGGGTCACCCCTCCACTTT.

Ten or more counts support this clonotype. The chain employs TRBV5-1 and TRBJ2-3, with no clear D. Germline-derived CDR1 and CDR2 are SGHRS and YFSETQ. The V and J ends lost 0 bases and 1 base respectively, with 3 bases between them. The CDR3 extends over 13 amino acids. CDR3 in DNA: TGCGCCAGCAGCTTGGACGGCACAGATACGCAGTATTTT. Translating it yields CASSLDGTDTQYF.

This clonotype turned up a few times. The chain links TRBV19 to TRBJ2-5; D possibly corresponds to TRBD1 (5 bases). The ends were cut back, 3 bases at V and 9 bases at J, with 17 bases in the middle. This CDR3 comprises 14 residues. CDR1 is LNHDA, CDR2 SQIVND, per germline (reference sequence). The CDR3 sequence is CASSIVPGPGPQYF. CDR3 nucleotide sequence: TGTGCCAGTAGTATCGTTCCAGGCCCAGGGCCCCAGTACTTC. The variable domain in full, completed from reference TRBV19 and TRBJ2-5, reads DGGITQSPKYLFRKEGQNVTLSCEQNLNHDAMYWYRQDPGQGLRLIYYSQIVNDFQKGDIAEGYSVSREKKESFPLTVTSAQKNPTAFYLCASSIVPGPGPQYFGPGTRLLVL.

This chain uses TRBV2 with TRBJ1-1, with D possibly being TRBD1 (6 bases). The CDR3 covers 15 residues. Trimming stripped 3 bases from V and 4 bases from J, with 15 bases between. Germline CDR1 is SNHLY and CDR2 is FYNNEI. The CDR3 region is CASSERTERRTEAFF. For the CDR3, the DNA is TGTGCCAGCAGTGAGAGGACAGAACGTCGCACTGAAGCTTTCTTT.

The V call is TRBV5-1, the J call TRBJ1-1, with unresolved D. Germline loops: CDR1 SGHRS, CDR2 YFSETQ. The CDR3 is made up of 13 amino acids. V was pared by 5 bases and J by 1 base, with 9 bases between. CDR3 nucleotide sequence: TGCGCCAGCAGTAGGGAGGCGAACACTGAAGCTTTCTTT. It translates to CASSREANTEAFF.

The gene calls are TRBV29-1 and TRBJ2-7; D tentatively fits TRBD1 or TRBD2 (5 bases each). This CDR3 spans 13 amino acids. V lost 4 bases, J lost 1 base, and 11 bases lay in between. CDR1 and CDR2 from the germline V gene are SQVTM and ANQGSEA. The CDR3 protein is CSVAPGQSYEQYF. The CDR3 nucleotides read TGCAGCGTTGCCCCGGGGCAGTCCTACGAGCAGTACTTC.

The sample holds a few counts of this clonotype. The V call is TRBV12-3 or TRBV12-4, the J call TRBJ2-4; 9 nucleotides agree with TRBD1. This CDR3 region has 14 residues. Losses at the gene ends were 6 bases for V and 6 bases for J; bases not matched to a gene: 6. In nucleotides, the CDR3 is TGTGCCAGCAGACACAGGGGGCCGTCAAACATTCAGTACTTC. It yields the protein CASRHRGPSNIQYF.

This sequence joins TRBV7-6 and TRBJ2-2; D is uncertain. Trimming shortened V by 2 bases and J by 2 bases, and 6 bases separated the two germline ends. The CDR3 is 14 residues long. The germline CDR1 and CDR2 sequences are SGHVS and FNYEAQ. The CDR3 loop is CASSLWQNTGELFF. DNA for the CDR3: TGTGCCAGCAGCTTATGGCAAAACACCGGGGAGCTGTTTTTT.

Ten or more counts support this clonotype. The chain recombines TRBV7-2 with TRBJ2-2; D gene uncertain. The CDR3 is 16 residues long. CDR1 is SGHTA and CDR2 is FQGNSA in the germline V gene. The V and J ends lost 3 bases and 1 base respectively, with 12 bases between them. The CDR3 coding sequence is TGTGCCAGCAGCTTCGTCCAAGTTGAGAACACCGGGGAGCTGTTTTTT. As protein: CASSFVQVENTGELFF.

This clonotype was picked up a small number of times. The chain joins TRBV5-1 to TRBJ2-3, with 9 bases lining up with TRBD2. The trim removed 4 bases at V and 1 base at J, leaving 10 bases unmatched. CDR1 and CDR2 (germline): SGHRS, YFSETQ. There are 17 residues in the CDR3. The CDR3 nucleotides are TGCGCCAGCAGCCGAGAGATAGCGGGAGCCGGCACAGATACGCAGTATTTT. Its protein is CASSREIAGAGTDTQYF.

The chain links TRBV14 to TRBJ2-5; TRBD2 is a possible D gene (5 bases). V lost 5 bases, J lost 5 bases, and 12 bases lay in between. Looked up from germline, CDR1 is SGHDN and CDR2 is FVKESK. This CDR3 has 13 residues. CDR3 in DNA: TGTGCCAGCAGCGCCGGGGTTGGGGAGACCCAGTACTTC. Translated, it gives CASSAGVGETQYF. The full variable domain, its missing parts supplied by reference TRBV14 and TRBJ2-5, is EAGVTQFPSHSVIEKGQTVTLRCDPISGHDNLYWYRRVMGKEIKFLLHFVKESKQDESGMPNNRFLAERTGGTYSTLKVQPAELEDSGVYFCASSAGVGETQYFGPGTRLLVL.

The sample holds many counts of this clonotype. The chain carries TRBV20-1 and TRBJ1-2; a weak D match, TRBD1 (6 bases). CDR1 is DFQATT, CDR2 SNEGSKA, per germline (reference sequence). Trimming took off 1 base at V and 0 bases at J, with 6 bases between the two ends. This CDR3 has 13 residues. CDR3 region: CSARGQANYGYTF. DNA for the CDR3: TGCAGTGCTAGAGGACAGGCTAACTATGGCTACACCTTC.

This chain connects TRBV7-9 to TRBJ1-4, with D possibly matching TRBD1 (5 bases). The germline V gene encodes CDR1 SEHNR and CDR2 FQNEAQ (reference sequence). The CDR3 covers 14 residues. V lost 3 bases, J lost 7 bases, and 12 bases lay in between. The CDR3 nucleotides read TGTGCCAGCAGCTTTTTTCAGGGCACTGAAAAACTGTTTTTT. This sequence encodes CASSFFQGTEKLFF.

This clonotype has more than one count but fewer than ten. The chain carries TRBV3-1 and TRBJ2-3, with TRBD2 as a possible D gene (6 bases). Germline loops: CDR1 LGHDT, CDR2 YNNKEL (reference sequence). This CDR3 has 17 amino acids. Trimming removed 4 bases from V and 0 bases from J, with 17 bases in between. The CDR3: CASSPTRTSRSTDTQYF. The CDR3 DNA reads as TGTGCCAGCAGCCCCACACGCACTAGCCGTAGCACAGATACGCAGTATTTT.

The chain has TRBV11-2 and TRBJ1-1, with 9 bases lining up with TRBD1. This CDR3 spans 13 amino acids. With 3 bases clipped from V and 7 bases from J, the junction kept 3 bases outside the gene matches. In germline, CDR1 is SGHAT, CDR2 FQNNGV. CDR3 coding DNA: TGTGCCAGCAGCTTTACAGGGGGCGGTGAAGCTTTCTTT. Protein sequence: CASSFTGGGEAFF.

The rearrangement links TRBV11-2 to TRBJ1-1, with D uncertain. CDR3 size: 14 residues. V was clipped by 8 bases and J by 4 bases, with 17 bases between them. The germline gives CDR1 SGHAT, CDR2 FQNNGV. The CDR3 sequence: CASGLEAAGTEAFF. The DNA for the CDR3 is TGTGCCAGCGGTTTGGAGGCCGCGGGCACTGAAGCTTTCTTT.

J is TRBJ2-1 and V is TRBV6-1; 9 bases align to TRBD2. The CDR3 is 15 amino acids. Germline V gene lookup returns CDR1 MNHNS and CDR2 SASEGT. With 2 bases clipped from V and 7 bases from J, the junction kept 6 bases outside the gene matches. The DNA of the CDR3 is TGTGCCAGCAGTGAACAGCTAGCGGGATATAATGAGCAGTTCTTC. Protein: CASSEQLAGYNEQFF.

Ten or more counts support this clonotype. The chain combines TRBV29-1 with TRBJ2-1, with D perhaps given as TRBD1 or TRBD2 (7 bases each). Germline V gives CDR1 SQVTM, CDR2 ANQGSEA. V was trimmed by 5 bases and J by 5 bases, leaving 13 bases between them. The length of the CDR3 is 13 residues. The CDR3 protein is CSVRQGGDNEQFF. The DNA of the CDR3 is TGCAGCGTTCGGCAGGGGGGGGACAATGAGCAGTTCTTC.

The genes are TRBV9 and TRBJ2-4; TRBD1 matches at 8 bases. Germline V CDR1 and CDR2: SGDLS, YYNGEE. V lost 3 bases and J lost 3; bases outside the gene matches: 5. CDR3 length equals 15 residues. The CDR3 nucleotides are TGTGCCAGCAGCGCTGGGACAGGAATCAAAAACATTCAGTACTTC. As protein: CASSAGTGIKNIQYF. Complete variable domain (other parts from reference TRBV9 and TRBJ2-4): DSGVTQTPKHLITATGQRVTLRCSPRSGDLSVYWYQQSLDQGLQFLIQYYNGEERAKGNILERFSAQQFPDLHSELNLSSLELGDSALYFCASSAGTGIKNIQYFGAGTRLSVL.

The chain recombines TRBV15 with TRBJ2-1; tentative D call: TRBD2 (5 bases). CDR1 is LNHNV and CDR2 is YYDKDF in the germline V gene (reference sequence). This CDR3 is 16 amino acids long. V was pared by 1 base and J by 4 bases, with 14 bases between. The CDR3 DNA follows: TGTGCCACCAGCAGAGGTTCTAGGACTCAGTACAATGAGCAGTTCTTC. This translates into CATSRGSRTQYNEQFF.